The clone carrying this T cell receptor beta chain has only a few counts. What it binds is unknown. TCRdb passed the multiplex PCR reads through MiXCR, listing each CDR3 protein once. The sample carries some 120,000 distinct CDR3 sequences, around 21% recorded once. This sample is part of a study of breast tumors, draining lymph nodes, adjacent tissues. Points from the study as a whole: Luminal-like breast cancer showed significantly higher tumor–nontumor repertoire similarity than basal-like.

V lost 1 base and J lost 1; bases outside the gene matches: 9. The CDR3 sequence is 19 residues long. Germline loops: CDR1 SGHAT, CDR2 FQNNGV. Samples came from axillary lymph nodes draining the breast cancer. The sequenced sample was axillary lymph node tissue. The rearrangement links TRBV11-2 to TRBJ2-1, with 11 bases identical to TRBD2. The sequence came from a female donor with breast cancer. Some clones in this sample may be carry-over from other donors' samples. The CDR3 spells CASSLVFTSGSGSYNEQFF. CDR3 coding DNA: TGTGCCAGCAGCTTAGTTTTTACTAGCGGGAGTGGGTCCTACAATGAGCAGTTCTTC.